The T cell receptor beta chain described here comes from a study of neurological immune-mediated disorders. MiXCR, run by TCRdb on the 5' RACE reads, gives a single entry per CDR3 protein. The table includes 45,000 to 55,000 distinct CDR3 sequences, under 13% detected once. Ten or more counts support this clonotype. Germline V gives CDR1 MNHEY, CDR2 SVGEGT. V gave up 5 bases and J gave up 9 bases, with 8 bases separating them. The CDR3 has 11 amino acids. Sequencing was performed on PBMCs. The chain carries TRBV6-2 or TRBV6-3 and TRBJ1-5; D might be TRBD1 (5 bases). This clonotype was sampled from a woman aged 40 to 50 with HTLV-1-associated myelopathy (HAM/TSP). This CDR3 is CASSPGGPQHF. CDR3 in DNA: TGTGCCAGCAGTCCGGGGGGGCCCCAGCATTTT.